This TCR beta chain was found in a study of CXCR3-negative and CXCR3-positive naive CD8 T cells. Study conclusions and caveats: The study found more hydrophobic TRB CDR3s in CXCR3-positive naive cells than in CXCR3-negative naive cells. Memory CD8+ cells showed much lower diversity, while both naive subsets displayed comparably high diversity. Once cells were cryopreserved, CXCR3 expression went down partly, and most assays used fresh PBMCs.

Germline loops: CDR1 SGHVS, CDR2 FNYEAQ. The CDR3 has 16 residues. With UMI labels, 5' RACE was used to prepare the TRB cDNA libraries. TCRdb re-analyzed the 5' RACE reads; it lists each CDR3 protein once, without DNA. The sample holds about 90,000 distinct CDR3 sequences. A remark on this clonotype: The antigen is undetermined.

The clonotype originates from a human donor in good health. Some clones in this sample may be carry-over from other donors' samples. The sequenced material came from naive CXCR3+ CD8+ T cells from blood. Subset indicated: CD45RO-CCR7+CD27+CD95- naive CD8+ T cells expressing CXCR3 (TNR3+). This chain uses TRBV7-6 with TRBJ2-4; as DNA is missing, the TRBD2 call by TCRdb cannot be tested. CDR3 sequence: CASSPEGHLLGDIQYF. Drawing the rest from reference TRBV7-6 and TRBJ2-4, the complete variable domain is GAGVSQSPRYKVTKRGQDVALRCDPISGHVSLYWYRQALGQGPEFLTYFNYEAQQDKSGLPNDRFSAERPEGSISTLTIQRTEQRDSAMYRCASSPEGHLLGDIQYFGAGTRLSVL.